The sequence of this TCR beta chain was determined in a study of CD8+CD57+ T cells in acquired aplastic anemia. General observations from the study: The number of CD8+ CDR3 sequences shared by patients and controls was twenty-nine.

CDR3 and TCR beta VDJ profiling relied on a genomic DNA template. TCRdb re-called the reads through MiXCR, storing one row per CDR3 protein. The sample has 150,000 to 200,000 distinct CDR3 sequences, roughly 64% seen once; the top ten hold just over 45%. This CDR3 is 12 amino acids long. Looked up from germline, CDR1 is SGHTA and CDR2 is FQGNSA. J was trimmed by 11 bases and V by 5 bases; bases with no gene match: 5. As regards this clonotype: Its target is not known.

The sequencing sample was made of sorted CD4+, CD8+, or CD8+CD57+ T cells (not recorded which) from PBMCs. The sequence derives from a human donor with severe aplastic anemia or a healthy control (not recorded which). The chain couples TRBV7-2 to TRBJ2-5; 10 positions match TRBD2. CDR3 in DNA: TGTGCCAGCAGCACCAGAGCGGGGGGGCAGTACTTC. Amino acid sequence: CASSTRAGGQYF.